The source of this T cell receptor beta chain is a study of blood T cell repertoires in COVID-19. On the study more broadly: Samples representing acute and convalescent COVID-19 were sourced from the United States, Italy and Spain. The cDNA or gDNA used as material had been derived from T cells, B-cell-depleted T cells, or PBMCs.

The germline gives CDR1 LGHDT, CDR2 YNNKEL (reference sequence). V dropped 4 bases and J dropped 5; count of bases not matched to a gene: 5. The CDR3 is 16 amino acids. Measured with immunoSEQ multiplex PCR; TCRdb has only the in-frame clones, and not every one. The table has 45,000 to 55,000 clones, over 65% seen once. The TCR comes from a woman between 70 and 85 years old with acute or convalescent COVID-19. Sequencing input: peripheral blood. The V gene is TRBV3-1 (or the pseudogene TRBV3-2), the J gene TRBJ2-5; 15 bases are shared with TRBD2. The CDR3 DNA reads TGTGCCAGCAGCCGGACTAGCGGGGGGGCCGGGGAGACCCAGTACTTC. It codes for CASSRTSGGAGETQYF.